The 3 T cell receptor beta chains below all came from one sample that was sequenced in a study of cytomegalovirus exposure and HLA in healthy donors. This PCR relied on a set of 60 Vbeta primers and 13 Jbeta primers. Clones were read by immunoSEQ multiplex PCR, and TCRdb kept only the in-frame ones, dropping some. The table has some 120,000 clones, around three quarters seen once. The sequenced sample was PBMCs. These receptor sequences come from a man under 40 in good health and CMV-seronegative.

This clone was recorded only once. The V gene is TRBV18, the J gene TRBJ1-5, with TRBD2 as a possible D gene (6 bases). The DNA end is a closer match to TRBJ2-3, so the J assignment may be wrong. The CDR3 has 14 residues. Germline V gene lookup returns CDR1 KGHSH and CDR2 LQKENI. The CDR3 region has the DNA TGTGCCAGCTCACCCGGGGGAGGCAATCAGCCCCAGTATTTT. Encoded protein: CASSPGGGNQPQYF.

This chain joins TRBV9 and TRBJ1-5; no definite D call. CDR3 length: 15 amino acids. Germline CDR1 is SGDLS and CDR2 is YYNGEE. The V end lost 0 bases, the J end lost 2 bases, and 9 bases lay between the germline ends. CDR3 protein: CASSVGDEGNQPQHF. The CDR3 DNA reads as TGTGCCAGCAGCGTAGGAGATGAGGGCAATCAGCCCCAGCATTTT.

The V gene is TRBV15, the J gene TRBJ1-1; TRBD1 matches at 9 bases. The junction had 16 bases not matched to a gene; V was cut back by 2 bases and J by 0 bases. This CDR3 region has 20 residues. Germline CDR1 is LNHNV and CDR2 is YYDKDF (reference sequence). CDR3: CATSRQTLGQGELLNTEAFF. Written as DNA, the CDR3 is TGTGCCACCAGCAGACAAACCTTGGGACAGGGAGAACTATTGAACACTGAAGCTTTCTTT.